This is a list of T cell receptor beta chains from one sample in a study of cytomegalovirus exposure and HLA in healthy donors. Repertoires were generated with immunoSEQ multiplex PCR, while TCRdb's copy carries only in-frame clones and drops some. The sample holds around 110,000 clones, roughly three quarters seen once. The sample was PBMCs. These receptors came from a woman aged 18-29 years in good health and CMV-seronegative. Each CDR3 is given with its conserved first and last residue. The order of the fields is clone size, J gene, V gene, D gene, CDR3 DNA, CDR3 protein. The D gene is left open where the match is weak. For some rows the clone size is stated as once, few or many, or as a class when expanded; others skip it.

>NA|TRBJ1-5|TRBV2|NA
TGTGCCAGCAGTGTTGGAGGGGATGATCAGCCCCAGCATTTT
CASSVGGDDQPQHF
>NA|TRBJ2-4|TRBV28|NA
TGTGCCAGCAGTTCAGGCCTAATCAAAAACATTCAGTACTTC
CASSSGLIKNIQYF
>NA|TRBJ2-2|TRBV28|TRBD2
TGTGCCAGCAGTTTCCCAGCGGGGTCGCCCGGGGAGCTGTTTTTT
CASSFPAGSPGELFF
>few|TRBJ2-6|TRBV6-5|TRBD1
TGTGCCAGCAGTTACTTCGGGACAGCTGGGGCCAACGTCCTGACTTTC
CASSYFGTAGANVLTF
>NA|TRBJ2-1|TRBV27|NA
TGTGCCAGCAGTACCCAGGACTCCTACAATGAGCAGTTCTTC
CASSTQDSYNEQFF
>NA|TRBJ1-6|TRBV5-1|NA
TGCGCCAGCAGCTTGGTTCAGGAAGATTCACCCCTCCACTTT
CASSLVQEDSPLHF
>NA|TRBJ1-2|TRBV10-3|NA
TGTGCCATCAAAGGACAGACTAACTATGGCTACACCTTC
CAIKGQTNYGYTF
>NA|TRBJ2-3|TRBV7-2|NA
TGTGCCAGCAGCCAGGTCGGACAGCTATCCACAGATACGCAGTATTTT
CASSQVGQLSTDTQYF
>NA|TRBJ2-7|TRBV6-5|NA
TGTGCCAGCAGTTACAACCGCAGGGCATACGAGCAGTACTTC
CASSYNRRAYEQYF
>NA|TRBJ2-3|TRBV27|TRBD1
TGTGCCAGCAGCCACACTACTGCCCTGGGGACAGGGCGGACAGATACGCAGTATTTT
CASSHTTALGTGRTDTQYF
>NA|TRBJ1-1|TRBV5-1|NA
TGCGCCAGCAGCTTCGGTTCAGGGAAAACTGAAGCTTTCTTT
CASSFGSGKTEAFF
>NA|TRBJ2-6|TRBV5-1|TRBD1
TGCGCCAGCAGAGAACAGGGGTCTGGGGCCAACGTCCTGACTTTC
CASREQGSGANVLTF
>NA|TRBJ1-5|TRBV15|TRBD1
TGTGCCACCAGCAGAATCCTTAGGGACAGGATGAATCAGCCCCAGCATTTT
CATSRILRDRMNQPQHF
>NA|TRBJ1-2|TRBV2|NA
TGTGCCAGCAGTGAGGGCGTGAATGGCTACACCTTC
CASSEGVNGYTF
>NA|TRBJ1-1|TRBV5-1|NA
TGCGCCAGCAGCTACCTCCCAGGGATGAGGACTGAAGCTTTCTTT
CASSYLPGMRTEAFF
>NA|TRBJ2-3|TRBV2|TRBD1
TGTGCCAGCAGTGCCGGGACAGGGGATACAGATACGCAGTATTTT
CASSAGTGDTDTQYF
>NA|TRBJ1-2|TRBV5-1|TRBD1
TGCGCCAGCAGCTTGGGGACAGGGGCAAACTATGGCTACACCTTC
CASSLGTGANYGYTF
>few|TRBJ2-1|TRBV7-6|NA
TGTGCCAGCAGCTTAAAAACGGGTGAGCAGTTCTTC
CASSLKTGEQFF